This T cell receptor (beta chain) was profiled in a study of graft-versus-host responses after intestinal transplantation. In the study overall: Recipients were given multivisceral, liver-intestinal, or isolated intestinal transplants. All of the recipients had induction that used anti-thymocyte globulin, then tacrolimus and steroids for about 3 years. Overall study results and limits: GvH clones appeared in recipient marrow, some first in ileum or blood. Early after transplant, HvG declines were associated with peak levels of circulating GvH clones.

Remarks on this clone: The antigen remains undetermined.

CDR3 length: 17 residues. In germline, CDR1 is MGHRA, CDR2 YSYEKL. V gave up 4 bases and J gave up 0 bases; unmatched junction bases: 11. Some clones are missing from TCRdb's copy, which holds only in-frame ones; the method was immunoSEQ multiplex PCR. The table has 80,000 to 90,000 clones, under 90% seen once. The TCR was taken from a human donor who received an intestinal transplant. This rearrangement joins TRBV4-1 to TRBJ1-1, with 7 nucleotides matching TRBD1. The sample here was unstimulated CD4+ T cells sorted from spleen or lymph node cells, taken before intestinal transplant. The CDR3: CASSPRTGSNVNTEAFF. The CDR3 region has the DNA TGCGCCAGCAGCCCCCGGACAGGCAGCAACGTGAACACTGAAGCTTTCTTT.